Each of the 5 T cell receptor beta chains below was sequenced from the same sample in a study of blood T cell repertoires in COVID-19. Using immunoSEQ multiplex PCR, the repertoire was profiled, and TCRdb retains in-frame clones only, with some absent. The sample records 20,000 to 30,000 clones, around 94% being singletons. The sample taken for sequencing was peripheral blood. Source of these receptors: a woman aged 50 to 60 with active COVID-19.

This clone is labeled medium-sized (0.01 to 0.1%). The CDR3 bases are TGTGCCAGCAGTGATTTTAGCGGGTTCAACAATGAGCAGTTCTTC. Protein: CASSDFSGFNNEQFF. The genes are TRBV2 and TRBJ2-1; TRBD2 matches 7 bases. V was pared by 3 bases and J by 5 bases, with 7 bases of the junction left unmatched. The germline gives CDR1 SNHLY, CDR2 FYNNEI. The CDR3 totals 15 residues.

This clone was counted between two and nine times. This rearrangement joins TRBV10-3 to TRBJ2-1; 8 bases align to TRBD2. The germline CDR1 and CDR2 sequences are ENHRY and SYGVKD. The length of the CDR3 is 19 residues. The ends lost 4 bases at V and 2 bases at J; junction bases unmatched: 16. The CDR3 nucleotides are TGTGCCATCAGTGGAGGGGCACCCCCCAGCGGGGGCGCCTACAATGAGCAGTTCTTC. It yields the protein CAISGGAPPSGGAYNEQFF.

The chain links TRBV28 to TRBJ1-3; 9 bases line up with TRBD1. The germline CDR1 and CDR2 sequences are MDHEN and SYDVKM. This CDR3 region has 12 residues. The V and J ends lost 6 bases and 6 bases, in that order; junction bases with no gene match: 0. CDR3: CASRQGANTIYF. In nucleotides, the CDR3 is TGTGCCAGCAGACAGGGGGCAAACACCATATATTTT.

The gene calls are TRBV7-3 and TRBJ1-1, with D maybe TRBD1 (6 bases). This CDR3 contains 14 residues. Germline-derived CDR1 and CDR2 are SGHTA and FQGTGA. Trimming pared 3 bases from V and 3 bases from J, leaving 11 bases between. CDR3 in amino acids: CASSLGGRDTEAFF. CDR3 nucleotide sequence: TGTGCCAGCAGCTTGGGGGGGCGCGACACTGAAGCTTTCTTT.

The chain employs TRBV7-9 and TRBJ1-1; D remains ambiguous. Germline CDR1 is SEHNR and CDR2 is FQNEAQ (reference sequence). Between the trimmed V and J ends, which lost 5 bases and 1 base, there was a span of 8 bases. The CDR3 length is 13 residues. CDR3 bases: TGTGCCAGCAGCCCCCGGGAGAACACTGAAGCTTTCTTT. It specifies CASSPRENTEAFF.